This T cell receptor (beta chain) was sequenced for a study of graft-versus-host responses after intestinal transplantation. Study at large: Recipients underwent multivisceral, liver-intestinal, or isolated intestinal transplants. Study-wide results and caveats: Some patients had graft-donor T cell macrochimerism. In their allografts, the ratios of graft-versus-host to host-versus-graft T cell clones were high. GvH clones were identified in recipient marrow, with some first appearing in ileum or blood. Peak circulating GvH clone levels tracked with early post-transplant HvG declines.

CDR1 SGHRS and CDR2 YFSETQ come from the germline V gene. This CDR3 spans 13 amino acids. Trimming removed 1 base at V and 10 bases at J, with 9 bases between. As regards this clone: What it binds is unknown.

The assay was immunoSEQ multiplex PCR, and TCRdb's table has in-frame clones only and misses some. The table records over 75,000 clones, around 86% of them present only once. Sequences were derived from unstimulated CD8+ T cells sorted from spleen or lymph node cells, sampled before transplant. V is TRBV5-1 and J is TRBJ1-6; D is undetermined. The origin of this receptor is a human donor who was the organ donor for an intestinal transplant. CDR3 sequence reads: CASSLRRRSPLHF. The CDR3 DNA sequence: TGCGCCAGCAGCTTGCGCCGGAGGTCACCCCTCCACTTT.